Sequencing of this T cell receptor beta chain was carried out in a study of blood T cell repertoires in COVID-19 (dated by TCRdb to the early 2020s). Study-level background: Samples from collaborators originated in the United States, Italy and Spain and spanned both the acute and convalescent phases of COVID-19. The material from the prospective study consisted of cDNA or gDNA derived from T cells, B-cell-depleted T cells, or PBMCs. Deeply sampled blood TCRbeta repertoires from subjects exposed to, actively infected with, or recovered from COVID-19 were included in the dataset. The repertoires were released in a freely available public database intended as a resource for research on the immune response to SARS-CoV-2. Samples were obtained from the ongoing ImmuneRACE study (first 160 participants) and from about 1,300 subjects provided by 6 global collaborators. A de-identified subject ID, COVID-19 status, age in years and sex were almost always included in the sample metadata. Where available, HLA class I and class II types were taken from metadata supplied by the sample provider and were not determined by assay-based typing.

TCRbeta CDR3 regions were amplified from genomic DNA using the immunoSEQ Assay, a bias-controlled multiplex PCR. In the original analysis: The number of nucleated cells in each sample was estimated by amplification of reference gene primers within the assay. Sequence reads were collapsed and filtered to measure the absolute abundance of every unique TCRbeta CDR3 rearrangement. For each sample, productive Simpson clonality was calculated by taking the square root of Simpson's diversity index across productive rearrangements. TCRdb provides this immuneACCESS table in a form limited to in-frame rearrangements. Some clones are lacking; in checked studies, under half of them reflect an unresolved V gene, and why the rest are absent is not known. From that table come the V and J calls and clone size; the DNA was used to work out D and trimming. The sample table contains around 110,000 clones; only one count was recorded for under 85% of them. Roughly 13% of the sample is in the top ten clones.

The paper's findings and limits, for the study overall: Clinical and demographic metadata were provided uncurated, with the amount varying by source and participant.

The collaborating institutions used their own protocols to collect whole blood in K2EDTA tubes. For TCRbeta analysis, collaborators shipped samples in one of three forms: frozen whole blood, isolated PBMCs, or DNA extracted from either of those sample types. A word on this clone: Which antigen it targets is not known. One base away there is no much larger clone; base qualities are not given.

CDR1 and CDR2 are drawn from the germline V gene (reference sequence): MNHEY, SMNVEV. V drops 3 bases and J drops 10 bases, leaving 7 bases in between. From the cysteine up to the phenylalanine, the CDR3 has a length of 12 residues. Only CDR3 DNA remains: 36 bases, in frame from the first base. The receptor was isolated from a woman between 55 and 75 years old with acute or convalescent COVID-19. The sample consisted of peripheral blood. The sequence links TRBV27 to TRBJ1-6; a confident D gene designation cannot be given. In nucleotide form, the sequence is TGTGCCAGCAGTTTCAGGTTGTCACCCCTCCACTTT. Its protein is CASSFRLSPLHF.